Below, 15 T cell receptor beta chains from the same sample are listed, as sequenced in a study of molecular identifiers for immune sequencing clone quantification listed by TCRdb under 2018. Library preparation used PCR. Sequenced on an Illumina HiSeq 4000. TCRdb reran the public reads through fastp at Q25 and MiXCR, keeping productive beta chains. Each CDR3 protein appears once, grouped with its most common genes and DNA. The sample table records about 510,000 distinct CDR3 sequences; about 21% of these occur just once. Together, the top ten hold more than 0.8% of the sample. The sequenced material came from naive CD8+ T cells from blood, with Jurkat cell RNA spiked in. The cell subset or site tag for this specimen amounts to: FACS-sorted CD8+CD4-CCR7+CD45RA+ naive T cells. The receptors come from a human donor in good health. Some libraries in this study had Jurkat cell RNA spiked in.

This clonotype was seen a few times. The chain uses TRBV4-1 and TRBJ2-7, with D possibly TRBD1 on 6 matching bases. V lost 5 bases and J 3 bases, leaving 14 bases between the germline ends. Germline CDR1 is MGHRA and CDR2 is YSYEKL. CDR3 length: 14 amino acids. CDR3 sequence reads: CASSARQENYEQYF. CDR3 coding DNA: TGCGCCAGCAGCGCCCGACAGGAAAACTACGAGCAGTACTTC.

This sequence joins TRBV19 and TRBJ2-7; 8 positions match TRBD1. This CDR3 region has 14 residues. Germline values: CDR1 LNHDA, CDR2 SQIVND (reference sequence). Losses at the gene ends were 5 bases for V and 2 bases for J; bases not matched to a gene: 5. The CDR3 loop reads CASSPGQATYEQYF. In nucleotides, the CDR3 is TGTGCCAGTAGTCCGGGACAGGCAACCTACGAGCAGTACTTC.

This clonotype has a count of ten or more. The DNA of the CDR3 is TGTGCCAGCAGCCGGACACTTGGGGCCAACGTCCTGACTTTC. Translating it yields CASSRTLGANVLTF. The gene calls are TRBV7-6 and TRBJ2-6, with a weak D call TRBD1 (5 bases). The V gene lost 5 bases and the J gene lost 3 bases, with 8 bases spanning the gap. The CDR3 length is 14 residues. Germline CDR1 reads SGHVS; CDR2 reads FNYEAQ.

This clonotype has just a few counts. A single base is all that separates this from a far larger clone, so a read error is likely. The rearrangement links TRBV5-3 to TRBJ2-7; the D gene is possibly TRBD1 (6 bases). TRBV5-3 is marked as an open reading frame, function uncertain. The V end was cut by 8 bases, the J end by 3 bases, with 12 bases between. The CDR3 is made up of 12 amino acids. The CDR3 DNA follows: TGTGCCAGCAGCACGGACAGCTACGAGCAGTACTTC. Its translation: CASSTDSYEQYF.

This chain uses TRBV7-9 with TRBJ2-1, with D tentatively TRBD2 (6 bases). The CDR3 covers 13 residues. Trimming cost V 4 bases and J 8 bases, with 12 bases left between them. Germline CDR1 SEHNR, CDR2 FQNEAQ (reference sequence). The CDR3 here is CASSSWDFHEQFF. The CDR3 region has the DNA TGTGCCAGCAGCTCGTGGGACTTCCATGAGCAGTTCTTC.

This clonotype has just a few counts. The genes are TRBV11-2 and TRBJ2-2; 10 nucleotides line up with TRBD2. J gave up 4 bases and V 1 base, and 6 bases lay outside the gene matches. Germline V gives CDR1 SGHAT, CDR2 FQNNGV. The CDR3 is 17 residues long. The CDR3 nucleotides are TGTGCCAGCAGCTTAGGGCTAGCGGGGGTCTTCACCGGGGAGCTGTTTTTT. Translated, it gives CASSLGLAGVFTGELFF.

The chain employs TRBV7-9 and TRBJ1-4, with D possibly TRBD1 on 5 matching bases. Trimming cost V 8 bases and J 3 bases, with 16 bases left between them. The germline V gene has CDR1 SEHNR and CDR2 FQNEAQ (reference sequence). The CDR3 totals 15 residues. DNA of the CDR3: TGTGCCAGCGGCTCTGGGGGGGGTGCTAATGAAAAACTGTTTTTT. This encodes CASGSGGGANEKLFF.

The V gene is TRBV20-1, the J gene TRBJ2-7; TRBD1 is a possible D gene (6 bases). This CDR3 has 15 amino acids. Deletions cut 0 bases from V and 3 bases from J, with 15 bases between. Per germline, CDR1 DFQATT and CDR2 SNEGSKA (reference sequence). Written as DNA, the CDR3 is TGCAGTGCTAGAGATCGCAGGGGTCACGACTACGAGCAGTACTTC. As protein: CSARDRRGHDYEQYF.

A few counts support this clonotype. The chain recombines TRBV11-2 with TRBJ2-7; no firm D call. The germline CDR1 and CDR2 sequences are SGHAT and FQNNGV. V lost 5 bases to trimming and J lost 2 bases, with 10 bases between them. This CDR3 comprises 13 residues. The CDR3 loop reads CASSGRPPYEQYF. Here the CDR3 DNA reads TGTGCCAGCAGCGGCCGGCCCCCCTACGAGCAGTACTTC.

Details on this clonotype: A much more abundant neighbour one base away suggests this may be a read error. J is TRBJ2-6 and V is TRBV4-3; no definite D call. The CDR3 spans 17 residues. Looked up from germline, CDR1 is LGHNA and CDR2 is YSLEER. V lost 0 bases, J lost 2 bases, and 11 bases lay in between. The CDR3 DNA sequence: TGCGCCAGCAGCCAAGATAACGTACGCCCTGGGGCCAACGTCCTGACTTTC. This translates into CASSQDNVRPGANVLTF.

The chain recombines TRBV5-6 with TRBJ2-5; TRBD2 is a possible D gene (5 bases). The germline V gene has CDR1 SGHDT and CDR2 YYEEEE. V was clipped by 7 bases and J by 7 bases, with 20 bases between them. The length of the CDR3 is 14 residues. The CDR3 DNA reads TGTGCCAGCGAAAAGTTTCCGGAGGCCGGGACCCAGTACTTC. Protein: CASEKFPEAGTQYF.

This clonotype showed up many times. CDR3 nucleotide sequence: TGCAGTGCCCGACGGGGGAGAGACTACGAGCAGTACTTC. Its translation: CSARRGRDYEQYF. The rearrangement uses TRBV20-1 and TRBJ2-7; TRBD2 is a possible D gene (6 bases). V was shortened by 6 bases and J by 3 bases, with 15 bases between the two germline ends. The CDR3 is 13 residues long. Germline values: CDR1 DFQATT, CDR2 SNEGSKA (reference sequence).

This clonotype was seen just once. Just one base apart from a much larger clone, this may be a read error. DNA for the CDR3: TGTGCCAGCAGGGAAACCCAACTGAACACTGAAGCTTCCTTT. The encoded protein is CASRETQLNTEASF. The V call is TRBV12-3 or TRBV12-4, the J call TRBJ1-1; D is unclear. This CDR3 spans 14 amino acids.

This clonotype has a count of ten or more. V usage is TRBV4-3 and J usage is TRBJ1-5, with 7 nucleotides matching TRBD1. Germline V CDR1 and CDR2: LGHNA, YSLEER. The V gene end was trimmed by 1 base and the J gene end by 2 bases; junction bases not matched to a gene: 2. CDR3 length equals 15 residues. CDR3 amino acids: CASSQGTGRNQPQHF. CDR3 sequence (DNA): TGCGCCAGCAGCCAAGGGACAGGCCGCAATCAGCCCCAGCATTTT.

This clonotype was recorded at least ten times. J is TRBJ2-7 and V is TRBV20-1; the match to TRBD2 covers 12 bases. The germline CDR1 and CDR2 sequences are DFQATT and SNEGSKA (reference sequence). V trimming: 0 bases; J trimming: 5 bases; junction bases outside the gene matches: 5. There are 15 residues in the CDR3. CDR3 sequence reads: CSARDWTSGNNEQYF. As DNA, the CDR3 is TGCAGTGCTAGAGATTGGACTAGCGGGAATAACGAGCAGTACTTC.